What follows describes a single T cell receptor beta chain. The antigen remains unidentified. This sample is drawn from a study of T cell repertoires in cytomegalovirus infection. Overall study: Matching HLA type and CMV infection were both indicated by public TCR beta signatures. Notes on the study in general: The ex vivo response showed dominance by HLA-C-restricted CMV-specific TCR beta clonotypes.

TCRdb recomputed calls from the reads with MiXCR, one row per CDR3 protein. The sample lists a few hundred thousand distinct CDR3 sequences; 18% were seen once. The CDR3 contains 13 residues. Trimming took 3 bases from V and 7 from J, leaving 13 bases between them. The origin of this receptor is a human donor in good health (CMV status not recorded). Some clones in this sample may be carry-over from other donors' samples. Material for sequencing was PBMCs. The chain employs TRBV12-3 or TRBV12-4 and TRBJ2-7; D unresolved. CDR3 region: CASSFPAPGEQYF. The CDR3 region has the DNA TGTGCCAGCAGTTTCCCAGCACCTGGGGAGCAGTACTTC.